These 20 T cell receptor beta chains share one sample of origin, sequenced in a study of blood T cell repertoires in COVID-19. Profiled with immunoSEQ multiplex PCR; TCRdb holds only in-frame clones, not every one. This repertoire shows some 160,000 clones, about 83% found once; its top ten account for over 10%. Sequencing input: peripheral blood. Every receptor here comes from a man aged 65-85 years who had recovered from COVID-19.

The rearrangement joins TRBV6-1 to TRBJ1-4, with 7 bases matching TRBD1. Germline assignment: CDR1 MNHNS and CDR2 SASEGT. J was trimmed by 5 bases and V by 3 bases; bases with no gene match: 3. The CDR3 totals 14 residues. The CDR3 sequence: CASSDTGANEKLFF. CDR3 DNA sequence: TGTGCCAGCAGTGACACAGGGGCGAATGAAAAACTGTTTTTT.

The chain employs TRBV7-2 and TRBJ2-3; 9 bases fit TRBD2. The CDR3 loop spans 15 amino acids. CDR1 and CDR2 from the germline V gene are SGHTA and FQGNSA. J gave up 6 bases and V 0 bases, and 4 bases lay outside the gene matches. Here the CDR3 reads CASSLAGLALDTQYF. The CDR3 nucleotides read TGTGCCAGCAGCTTAGCTGGACTAGCGTTGGATACGCAGTATTTT.

This clone was picked up a small number of times. The chain links TRBV27 to TRBJ2-7, with 11 nucleotides matching TRBD2. With 5 bases clipped from V and 2 bases from J, the junction kept 5 bases outside the gene matches. The CDR3 is 15 amino acids. Looked up from germline, CDR1 is MNHEY and CDR2 is SMNVEV (reference sequence). Written as DNA, the CDR3 is TGTGCCAGCAGTACAATAGCGGGAGGGCCCTACGAGCAGTACTTC. Translating gives CASSTIAGGPYEQYF.

This chain links TRBV18 with TRBJ2-1; D uncertain. Germline V gives CDR1 KGHSH, CDR2 LQKENI. V shed 4 bases and J shed 5 bases, with 9 bases lying between them. The CDR3 is 13 residues long. CDR3 sequence reads: CASSQSRDNEQFF. The CDR3 DNA follows: TGTGCCAGCTCACAGTCCCGGGACAATGAGCAGTTCTTC.

The chain links TRBV7-8 to TRBJ2-7; 8 bases line up with TRBD2. The CDR3 consists of 16 residues. The ends lost 1 base at V and 1 base at J; junction bases unmatched: 6. Germline assignment: CDR1 SGHVS and CDR2 FQNEAQ. This CDR3 reads CASSLDAGGRSYEQYF. The CDR3 nucleotides are TGTGCCAGCAGCTTAGATGCGGGAGGAAGGTCCTACGAGCAGTACTTC. Supplemented by reference TRBV7-8 and TRBJ2-7, the full variable domain reads GAGVSQSPRYKVAKRGQDVALRCDPISGHVSLFWYQQALGQGPEFLTYFQNEAQLDKSGLPSDRFFAERPEGSVSTLKIQRTQQEDSAVYLCASSLDAGGRSYEQYFGPGTRLTVT.

The chain joins TRBV19 to TRBJ2-7; a possible D gene is TRBD2 (6 bases). V was shortened by 7 bases and J by 2 bases, with 12 bases between the two germline ends. Germline loops: CDR1 LNHDA, CDR2 SQIVND (reference sequence). The length of the CDR3 is 13 residues. CDR3 region: CASKRARTYEQYF. The CDR3 DNA follows: TGTGCCAGTAAGCGGGCTCGGACCTACGAGCAGTACTTC. The variable domain in full, completed from reference TRBV19 and TRBJ2-7, reads DGGITQSPKYLFRKEGQNVTLSCEQNLNHDAMYWYRQDPGQGLRLIYYSQIVNDFQKGDIAEGYSVSREKKESFPLTVTSAQKNPTAFYLCASKRARTYEQYFGPGTRLTVT.

This clone has just a few counts. This rearrangement joins TRBV29-1 to TRBJ1-2; D is unclear. The CDR3 loop spans 12 amino acids. Trimming cost V 4 bases and J 4 bases, with 10 bases left between them. Germline CDR1 SQVTM, CDR2 ANQGSEA. The CDR3 DNA follows: TGCAGCGTTGGTGAGGGAAGCTATGGCTACACCTTC. Translation gives CSVGEGSYGYTF. The complete variable domain, with remaining parts taken from reference TRBV29-1 and TRBJ1-2, reads SAVISQKPSRDICQRGTSLTIQCQVDSQVTMMFWYRQQPGQSLTLIATANQGSEATYESGFVIDKFPISRPNLTFSTLTVSNMSPEDSSIYLCSVGEGSYGYTFGSGTRLTVV.

This clone came up a few times. The chain links TRBV7-2 to TRBJ2-6, with D uncertain. The CDR3 consists of 15 residues. Germline V gene data show CDR1 as SGHTA and CDR2 as FQGNSA. The V gene lost 4 bases and the J gene lost 0 bases, with 7 bases spanning the gap. The CDR3 bases are TGTGCCAGCAGCTCCCGGGTCTCTGGGGCCAACGTCCTGACTTTC. This translates into CASSSRVSGANVLTF.

The chain couples TRBV5-6 to TRBJ1-2, with a possible D match to TRBD1 (6 bases). This CDR3 contains 15 residues. Germline CDR1 is SGHDT and CDR2 is YYEEEE. V was shortened by 4 bases and J by 7 bases, with 20 bases between the two germline ends. CDR3 coding DNA: TGTGCCAGCAGCCCCCTCGCGGGGGGGGCGGGTGGCTACACCTTC. Protein sequence: CASSPLAGGAGGYTF.

V gene TRBV18 combines with J gene TRBJ1-5, with D tentatively TRBD1 (6 bases). Germline CDR1 and CDR2: KGHSH and LQKENI. V was pared by 4 bases and J by 2 bases, with 12 bases between. The CDR3 has 15 amino acids. The CDR3 nucleotides are TGTGCCAGCTCACTTTCGGGGGGCCGCAATCAGCCCCAGCATTTT. It codes for CASSLSGGRNQPQHF.

The rearrangement joins TRBV5-4 to TRBJ1-2, with a possible D match to TRBD1 (5 bases). From germline, CDR1 is SGHNT and CDR2 YYREEE (reference sequence). The CDR3 sequence is 16 residues long. Trimming took off 1 base at V and 2 bases at J, with 15 bases between the two ends. The CDR3 coding sequence is TGTGCCAGCAGCTTGAGTTCAGGGTTCGGAAACTATGGCTACACCTTC. Amino acids: CASSLSSGFGNYGYTF.

The CDR3 protein is CASSSLGTGTSQETQYF. CDR3 DNA: TGTGCCAGTAGCTCTCTGGGGACAGGGACATCGCAAGAGACCCAGTACTTC. The chain has TRBV19 and TRBJ2-5; 9 bases fit TRBD1. This CDR3 has 17 residues. J lost 2 bases, V lost 6 bases, and 13 bases had no gene match. Germline lookup yields CDR1 LNHDA and CDR2 SQIVND (reference sequence). The whole variable domain, remainder taken from reference TRBV19 and TRBJ2-5, is DGGITQSPKYLFRKEGQNVTLSCEQNLNHDAMYWYRQDPGQGLRLIYYSQIVNDFQKGDIAEGYSVSREKKESFPLTVTSAQKNPTAFYLCASSSLGTGTSQETQYFGPGTRLLVL.

This chain connects TRBV18 to TRBJ1-5; possibly TRBD1 for D (5 bases). V lost 2 bases and J 9 bases, leaving 8 bases between the germline ends. Germline V lookup: CDR1 KGHSH, CDR2 LQKENI. The CDR3 has 12 amino acids. The CDR3 DNA is TGTGCCAGCTCACCAGCGGGGGGGCCCCAGCATTTT. It translates to CASSPAGGPQHF. Variable domain in full (rest from reference TRBV18 and TRBJ1-5): NAGVMQNPRHLVRRRGQEARLRCSPMKGHSHVYWYRQLPEEGLKFMVYLQKENIIDESGMPKERFSAEFPKEGPSILRIQQVVRGDSAAYFCASSPAGGPQHFGDGTRLSIL.

Written as DNA, the CDR3 is TGTGCCAGCAGCTATGGAGCGAACACTGAAGCTTTCTTT. Translation: CASSYGANTEAFF. The V gene is TRBV3-1 (or the pseudogene TRBV3-2), the J gene TRBJ1-1; D is unresolved. Per germline, CDR1 LGHDT and CDR2 YNNKEL (reference sequence). Trimming pared 5 bases from V and 1 base from J, leaving 8 bases between. CDR3 length equals 13 residues.

The chain employs TRBV29-1 and TRBJ2-7; D may be TRBD1 (5 bases). Trimming removed 4 bases from V and 0 bases from J, with 13 bases in between. The germline gives CDR1 SQVTM, CDR2 ANQGSEA. This CDR3 contains 14 residues. This CDR3 is CSVVGDSVSYEQYF. DNA for the CDR3: TGCAGCGTTGTAGGCGACAGCGTCTCCTACGAGCAGTACTTC.

Comment on this clone: Different DNA sequences within this sample yield the same CDR3. This chain connects TRBV5-4 to TRBJ2-7; 7 bases fit TRBD2. V shed 0 bases and J 7 bases; nucleotides not matched to a gene: 7. Germline-derived CDR1 and CDR2 are SGHNT and YYREEE (reference sequence). CDR3 length: 14 residues. CDR3 sequence: CASSLGRERYEQYF. CDR3 nucleotide sequence: TGTGCCAGCAGCTTGGGGCGGGAGAGGTATGAGCAGTACTTC. The full variable domain, rest sourced from reference TRBV5-4 and TRBJ2-7, is ETGVTQSPTHLIKTRGQQVTLRCSSQSGHNTVSWYQQALGQGPQFIFQYYREEENGRGNFPPRFSGLQFPNYSSELNVNALELDDSALYLCASSLGRERYEQYFGPGTRLTVT.

This clone was observed a few times. This rearrangement joins TRBV7-2 to TRBJ1-2; D uncertain. Germline CDR1 SGHTA, CDR2 FQGNSA. This CDR3 is built from 11 residues. Trimming removed 8 bases from V and 2 bases from J, with 6 bases in between. The CDR3 DNA follows: TGTGCCAGCGGACTGAACTATGGCTACACCTTC. Its protein product is CASGLNYGYTF.

The chain has TRBV10-2 and TRBJ1-1, with 9 bases aligning to TRBD1. CDR3 length equals 16 residues. The germline V gene encodes CDR1 WSHSY and CDR2 SAAADI. Trimming cost V 7 bases and J 3 bases; bases outside gene matches: 12. CDR3 in DNA: TGCGCCAGCACTCCGGACAGGGGCGGCGGGGACACTGAAGCTTTCTTT. Protein sequence: CASTPDRGGGDTEAFF.

The V and J genes are TRBV5-4 and TRBJ1-1; 7 nucleotides agree with TRBD1. This CDR3 contains 15 residues. Germline CDR1 and CDR2: SGHNT and YYREEE (reference sequence). Trimming removed 6 bases from V and 1 base from J; junction bases left unmatched: 9. The CDR3 loop reads CASTIQGRGNTEAFF. In DNA, the CDR3 is TGTGCCAGCACCATACAGGGGCGAGGGAACACTGAAGCTTTCTTT.

As to this clone: Additional DNA sequences in this sample encode the identical CDR3. The chain joins TRBV6-5 to TRBJ2-5, with a possible D match to TRBD2 (6 bases). The CDR3 length is 13 residues. The germline CDR1 and CDR2 sequences are MNHEY and SVGAGI. Trimming took off 6 bases at V and 4 bases at J, with 12 bases between the two ends. This CDR3 reads CASSRTSRETQYF. Here the CDR3 DNA reads TGTGCCAGCAGCAGAACTAGCAGAGAGACCCAGTACTTC.